This T cell receptor (beta chain) is drawn from a study of blood T cell repertoires in COVID-19. Study-level background: From T cells, B-cell-depleted T cells, or PBMCs came the material, which was cDNA or gDNA.

Trimming removed 2 bases from V and 6 bases from J, with 5 bases in between. CDR1 is KGHSH and CDR2 is LQKENI in the germline V gene. The CDR3 has 12 residues. Per the original methods: Researchers report that nucleated cell counts were estimated from reference gene primer amplification. Sequenced by immunoSEQ multiplex PCR; TCRdb stores in-frame clones only, minus some. V, J and clone size were drawn from that table, and D and trimming were deduced from the DNA. Of 200,000 to 250,000 clones listed, 80% to 85% are singletons. The Seattle patients, enrolled during active infection, were followed longitudinally.

This sequence originates from a woman in her 70s with COVID-19, enrolled during active disease. The chain uses TRBV18 and TRBJ1-5, with D uncertain. The sequencing sample was made of peripheral blood. CDR3 sequence: CASSPSGQPQHF. The CDR3 nucleotides read TGTGCCAGCTCACCAAGCGGTCAGCCCCAGCATTTT.